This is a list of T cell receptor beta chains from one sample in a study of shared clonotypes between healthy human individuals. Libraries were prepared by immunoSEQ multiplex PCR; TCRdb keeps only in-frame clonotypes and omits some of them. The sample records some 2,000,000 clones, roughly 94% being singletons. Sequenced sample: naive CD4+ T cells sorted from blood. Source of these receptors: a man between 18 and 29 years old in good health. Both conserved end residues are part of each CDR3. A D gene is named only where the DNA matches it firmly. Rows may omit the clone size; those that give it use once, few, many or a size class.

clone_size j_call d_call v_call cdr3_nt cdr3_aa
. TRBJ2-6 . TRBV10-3 TGTGCCATCAGTGTTATCCGGGGCGCCTCTGGGGCCAACGTCCTGACTTTC CAISVIRGASGANVLTF
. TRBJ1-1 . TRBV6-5 TGTGCCAGCAGTTCCTATCACCCGAACACTGAAGCTTTCTTT CASSSYHPNTEAFF
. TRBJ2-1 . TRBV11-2 TGTGCCAGCAGCTTAACCAAGGTGGCGCAGTTCTTC CASSLTKVAQFF
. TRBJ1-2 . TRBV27 TGTGCCAGCAGTCCCGGAGGCTATGGCTACACCTTC CASSPGGYGYTF
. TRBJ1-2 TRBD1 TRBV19 TGTGCCAGTAGTATGCAGGGGGCGAACGGCTACACCTTC CASSMQGANGYTF
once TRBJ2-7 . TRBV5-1 TGCGCCAGCAGCCTGGCTACGGGCTACGAGCAGTACTTC CASSLATGYEQYF
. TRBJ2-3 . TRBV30 TGTGCCTGGAGTGTACCCCGGACTAGCACAGATACGCAGTATTTT CAWSVPRTSTDTQYF
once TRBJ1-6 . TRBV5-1 TGCGCCAGCAGCTTGGACAGGGTAGAATATTCACCCCTCCACTTT CASSLDRVEYSPLHF
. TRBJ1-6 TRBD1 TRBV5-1 TGCGCCAGCAGCTTACGACAGGGAGATAATTCACCCCTCCACTTT CASSLRQGDNSPLHF
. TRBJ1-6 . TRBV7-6 TGTGCCACCCAGGAGGAGGGTTCCTATAATTCACCCCTCCACTTT CATQEEGSYNSPLHF
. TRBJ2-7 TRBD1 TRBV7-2 TGTGCCAGCAGCGCCCGACAGGGGCCCGAGCAGTACTTC CASSARQGPEQYF
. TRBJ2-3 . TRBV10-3 TGTGCCATCAGTGAGTCGATTCTGGTAGATGCCGCCGTGGATACGCAGTATTTT CAISESILVDAAVDTQYF
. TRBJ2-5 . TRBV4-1 TGCGCCAGCAGCCAAGATGGATCCAGCCAAGAGACCCAGTACTTC CASSQDGSSQETQYF
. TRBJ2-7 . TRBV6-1 TGTGCCAGCAGTGCTATTGGGGGACGAACTCCCTACGAGCAGTACTTC CASSAIGGRTPYEQYF
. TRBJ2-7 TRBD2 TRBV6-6 TGTGCCAGCAGTTACTGGCCTAGCGGGAACTACGAGCAGTACTTC CASSYWPSGNYEQYF
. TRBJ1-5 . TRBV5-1 TGCGCCAGCAGCCCAGACCCGGGGAGCAATCAGCCCCAGCATTTT CASSPDPGSNQPQHF
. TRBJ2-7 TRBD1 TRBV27 TGTGCCAGCAGTCTGGGACAGGGAGCCTACGAGCAGTACTTC CASSLGQGAYEQYF
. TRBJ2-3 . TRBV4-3 TGCGCCAGCAGCCAACACACAGGGTTTGGCACAGATACGCAGTATTTT CASSQHTGFGTDTQYF
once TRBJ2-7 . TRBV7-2 TGTGCCAGCAGACAAACAGGGTCCGAGCAGTACTTC CASRQTGSEQYF
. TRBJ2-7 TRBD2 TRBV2 TGTGCCAGCGCCGGGACTAGCATCTACGAGCAGTACTTC CASAGTSIYEQYF
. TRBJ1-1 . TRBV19 TGTGCCATCGGAGGGGCCAACACTGAAGCTTTCTTT CAIGGANTEAFF
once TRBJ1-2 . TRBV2 TGTGCCAGCAGTGATGTGGTGGCTGGCTATGGCTACACCTTC CASSDVVAGYGYTF
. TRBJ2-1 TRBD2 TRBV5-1 TGCGCCGGCGAAACCGGGACTAGCGCCCACAATGAGCAGTTCTTC CAGETGTSAHNEQFF
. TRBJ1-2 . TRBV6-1 TGTGCCACTAACGGGGGGGCAAGGGGCTACACCTTC CATNGGARGYTF